A single T cell receptor beta chain is shown here with its context. Some clones are missing from TCRdb's copy, which holds only in-frame ones; the method was immunoSEQ multiplex PCR. The repertoire holds about 260,000 clones, with 88% as singletons. Germline CDR1 and CDR2: MDHEN and SYDVKM. V lost 5 bases to trimming and J lost 4 bases; unmatched junction nucleotides: 8. This CDR3 is 17 amino acids long. The entry originates in a study of blood T cell repertoires in COVID-19. The sample taken for sequencing was peripheral blood. The chain employs TRBV28 and TRBJ1-4; 12 nucleotides align to TRBD1. The TCR sequence derives from a human donor in a cohort sampled during active COVID-19. In DNA form, the CDR3 reads TGTGCCAGCAGTAGATTCGGGACAGGGGGCAATAATGAAAAACTGTTTTTT. It translates to CASSRFGTGGNNEKLFF.